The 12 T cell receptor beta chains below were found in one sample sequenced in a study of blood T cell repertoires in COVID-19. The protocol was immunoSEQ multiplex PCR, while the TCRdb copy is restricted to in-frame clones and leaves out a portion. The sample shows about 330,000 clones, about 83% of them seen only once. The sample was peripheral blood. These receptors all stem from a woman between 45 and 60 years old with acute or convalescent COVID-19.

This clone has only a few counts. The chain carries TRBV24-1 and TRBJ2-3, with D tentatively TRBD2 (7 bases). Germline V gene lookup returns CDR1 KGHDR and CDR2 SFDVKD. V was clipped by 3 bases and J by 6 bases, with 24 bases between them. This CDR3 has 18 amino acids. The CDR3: CATSDHILRAGAEDTQYF. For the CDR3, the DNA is TGTGCCACCAGTGATCATATTTTGAGGGCGGGGGCAGAGGATACGCAGTATTTT.

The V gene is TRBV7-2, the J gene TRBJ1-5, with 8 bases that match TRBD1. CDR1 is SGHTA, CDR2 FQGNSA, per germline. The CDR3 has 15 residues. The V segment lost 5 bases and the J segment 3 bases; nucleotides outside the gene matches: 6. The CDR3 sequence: CASSQGQANNQPQHF. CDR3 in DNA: TGTGCCAGCAGCCAGGGACAGGCTAACAATCAGCCCCAGCATTTT.

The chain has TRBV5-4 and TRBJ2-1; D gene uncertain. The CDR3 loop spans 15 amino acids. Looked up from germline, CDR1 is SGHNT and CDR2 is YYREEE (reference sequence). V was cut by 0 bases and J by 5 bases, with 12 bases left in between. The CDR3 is CASSLGTPRDNEQFF. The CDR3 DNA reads TGTGCCAGCAGCTTGGGAACCCCCCGCGACAATGAGCAGTTCTTC. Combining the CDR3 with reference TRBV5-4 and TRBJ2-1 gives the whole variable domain ETGVTQSPTHLIKTRGQQVTLRCSSQSGHNTVSWYQQALGQGPQFIFQYYREEENGRGNFPPRFSGLQFPNYSSELNVNALELDDSALYLCASSLGTPRDNEQFFGPGTRLTVL.

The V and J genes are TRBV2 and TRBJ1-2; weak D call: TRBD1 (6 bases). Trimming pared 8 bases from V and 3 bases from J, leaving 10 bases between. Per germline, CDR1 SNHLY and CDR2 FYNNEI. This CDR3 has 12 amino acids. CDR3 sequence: CASHRDDYGYTF. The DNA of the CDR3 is TGTGCCAGCCACAGGGATGACTATGGCTACACCTTC. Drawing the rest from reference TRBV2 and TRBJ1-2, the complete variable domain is EPEVTQTPSHQVTQMGQEVILRCVPISNHLYFYWYRQILGQKVEFLVSFYNNEISEKSEIFDDQFSVERPDGSNFTLKIRSTKLEDSAMYFCASHRDDYGYTFGSGTRLTVV.

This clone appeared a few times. The CDR3, as DNA: TGTGCCAGCAGCCAAGCCAAACTGGAACAGTATGGCTACACCTTC. Translation gives CASSQAKLEQYGYTF. The chain couples TRBV4-2 to TRBJ1-2; D is ambiguous. The V gene lost 1 base and the J gene lost 5 bases, with 14 bases spanning the gap. Germline V gives CDR1 LGHNA, CDR2 YNFKEQ. The CDR3 is made up of 15 amino acids.

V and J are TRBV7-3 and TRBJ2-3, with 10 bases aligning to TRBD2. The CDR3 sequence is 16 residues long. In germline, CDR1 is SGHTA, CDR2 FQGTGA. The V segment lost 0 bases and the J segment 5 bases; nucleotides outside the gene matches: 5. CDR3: CASSLTVAGGIDTQYF. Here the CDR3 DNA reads TGTGCCAGCAGCTTAACCGTAGCGGGAGGAATAGATACGCAGTATTTT.

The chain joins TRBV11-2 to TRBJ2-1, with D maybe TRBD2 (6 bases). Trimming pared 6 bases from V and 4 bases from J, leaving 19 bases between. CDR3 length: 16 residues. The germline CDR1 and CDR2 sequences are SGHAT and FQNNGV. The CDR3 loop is CASRMARGVAYNEQFF. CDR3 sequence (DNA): TGTGCCAGCAGGATGGCTCGCGGGGTAGCTTACAATGAGCAGTTCTTC.

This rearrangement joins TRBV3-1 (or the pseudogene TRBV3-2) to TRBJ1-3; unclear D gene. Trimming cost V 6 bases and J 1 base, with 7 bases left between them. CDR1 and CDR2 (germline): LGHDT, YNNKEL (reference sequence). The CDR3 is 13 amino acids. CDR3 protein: CASSLRSGNTIYF. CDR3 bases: TGTGCCAGCAGTCTGAGGTCTGGAAACACCATATATTTT.

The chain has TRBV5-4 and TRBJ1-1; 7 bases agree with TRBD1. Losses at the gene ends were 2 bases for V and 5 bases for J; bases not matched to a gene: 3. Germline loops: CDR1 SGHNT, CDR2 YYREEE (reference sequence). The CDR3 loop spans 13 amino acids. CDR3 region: CASSFDRETEAFF. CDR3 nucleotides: TGTGCCAGCAGCTTCGACAGGGAGACTGAAGCTTTCTTT.

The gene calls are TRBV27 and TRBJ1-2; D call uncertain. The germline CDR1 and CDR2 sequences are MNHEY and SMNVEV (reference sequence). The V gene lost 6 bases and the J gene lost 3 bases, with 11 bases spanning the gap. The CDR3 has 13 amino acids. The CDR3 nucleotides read TGTGCCAGCAGCCATTCTCCAGACTATGGCTACACCTTC. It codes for CASSHSPDYGYTF.

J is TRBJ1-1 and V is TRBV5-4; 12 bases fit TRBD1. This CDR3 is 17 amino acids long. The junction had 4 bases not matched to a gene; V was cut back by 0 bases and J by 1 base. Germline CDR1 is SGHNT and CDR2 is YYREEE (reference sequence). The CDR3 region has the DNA TGTGCCAGCAGCTTGGCGGGACAGGGGGCGGAGAACACTGAAGCTTTCTTT. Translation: CASSLAGQGAENTEAFF.

The CDR3 DNA follows: TGTGCCAGCAGCGCCCGGACTAGTTTTGAGACCCAGTACTTC. Translation: CASSARTSFETQYF. The V gene is TRBV9, the J gene TRBJ2-5; 7 nucleotides agree with TRBD2. J was trimmed by 5 bases and V by 3 bases; bases with no gene match: 7. Germline lookup yields CDR1 SGDLS and CDR2 YYNGEE. The CDR3 sequence is 14 residues long.